These 23 T cell receptor beta chains came from one sample sequenced in a study of blood T cell repertoires in COVID-19. Measured with immunoSEQ multiplex PCR; TCRdb has only the in-frame clones, and not every one. The sample comprises some 380,000 clones, about 90% of which are singletons, and 1% to 1.5% rests with the top ten. Sequencing was done on a sample of PBMCs or T cells enriched from blood (not recorded which). The receptors stem from a man aged 30-40 years who had recovered from COVID-19.

V and J are TRBV30 and TRBJ1-1, with 7 bases identical to TRBD1. The CDR3 sequence is 13 residues long. From germline, CDR1 is GTSNPN and CDR2 SVGIG (reference sequence). After removal of 5 bases from V and 3 bases from J, the junction contained 6 bases not matched to a gene. CDR3 amino acids: CAWGIQGYTEAFF. Written as DNA, the CDR3 is TGTGCCTGGGGGATACAGGGGTACACTGAAGCTTTCTTT.

The chain carries TRBV12-3 or TRBV12-4 and TRBJ1-2, with 7 bases that match TRBD1. This CDR3 has 13 residues. V gave up 6 bases and J gave up 4 bases; unmatched junction bases: 5. The CDR3 sequence: CASRRQGGYGYTF. Written as DNA, the CDR3 is TGTGCCAGCAGACGACAGGGAGGCTATGGCTACACCTTC.

This clone was observed once. This chain joins TRBV5-1 and TRBJ1-2; 7 bases are shared with TRBD1. Germline CDR1 and CDR2: SGHRS and YFSETQ. The length of the CDR3 is 15 residues. The J segment lost 3 bases and the V segment lost 4 bases, leaving 9 bases of the junction unmatched. This CDR3 is CASSPTGKADYGYTF. CDR3 in DNA: TGCGCCAGCAGCCCGACAGGGAAAGCTGACTATGGCTACACCTTC.

The chain couples TRBV9 to TRBJ1-3; D perhaps matches TRBD1 (6 bases). V was trimmed by 1 base and J by 6 bases, leaving 8 bases between them. Germline CDR1 and CDR2: SGDLS and YYNGEE. This CDR3 comprises 13 residues. The CDR3 here is CASSVSGENTIYF. DNA of the CDR3: TGTGCCAGCAGCGTATCAGGGGAAAACACCATATATTTT. Filled out from reference TRBV9 and TRBJ1-3, the complete variable domain reads DSGVTQTPKHLITATGQRVTLRCSPRSGDLSVYWYQQSLDQGLQFLIQYYNGEERAKGNILERFSAQQFPDLHSELNLSSLELGDSALYFCASSVSGENTIYFGEGSWLTVV.

This clone was seen only once. The CDR3 reads CASSFTYSYEQYF. CDR3 in DNA: TGTGCCAGCAGCTTCACTTACTCCTACGAGCAGTACTTC. The chain couples TRBV7-2 to TRBJ2-7; D unclear. There are 13 residues in the CDR3. Germline V gene lookup returns CDR1 SGHTA and CDR2 FQGNSA. The V end was cut by 3 bases, the J end by 0 bases, with 6 bases between.

The sample holds a few counts of this clone. The rearrangement links TRBV5-1 to TRBJ1-1, with D unresolved. The CDR3 consists of 14 residues. The germline V gene encodes CDR1 SGHRS and CDR2 YFSETQ. The ends were cut back, 2 bases at V and 2 bases at J, with 10 bases in the middle. The DNA of the CDR3 is TGCGCCAGCAGCTTTTCCCTTTATAACACTGAAGCTTTCTTT. As protein: CASSFSLYNTEAFF.

This clone was seen only once. The V call is TRBV10-3, the J call TRBJ2-2, with 7 bases aligning to TRBD1. V shed 4 bases and J 3 bases; nucleotides not matched to a gene: 11. The CDR3 contains 17 residues. Per germline, CDR1 ENHRY and CDR2 SYGVKD. Written as DNA, the CDR3 is TGTGCCATCAGTGTACTTTGGCAGGGGGTGGACACCGGGGAGCTGTTTTTT. This gives the protein CAISVLWQGVDTGELFF.

Regarding this clone: The junction departs from the called germline gene at one end, perhaps through a read error. This rearrangement joins TRBV4-2 to TRBJ1-3; a possible D gene is TRBD1 (5 bases). This CDR3 is 14 amino acids long. From germline, CDR1 is LGHNA and CDR2 YNFKEQ. The CDR3 sequence: CASSQLTVSALKDF. The CDR3 coding sequence is TGTGCCAGCAGCCAACTGACAGTCTCGGCCCTTAAGGATTTT.

The chain recombines TRBV29-1 with TRBJ2-7; 7 nucleotides match TRBD1. Germline V gene sequence: CDR1 SQVTM, CDR2 ANQGSEA. The CDR3 loop spans 15 amino acids. Trimming cost V 0 bases and J 3 bases; bases outside gene matches: 8. The CDR3 sequence: CSVEDRLRGSYEQYF. DNA of the CDR3: TGCAGCGTTGAAGATCGGCTCAGGGGGAGCTACGAGCAGTACTTC.

The V gene is TRBV5-4, the J gene TRBJ2-2, with 12 bases lining up with TRBD2. After removal of 1 base from V and 6 bases from J, the junction contained 4 bases not matched to a gene. The CDR3 covers 16 residues. Germline V gives CDR1 SGHNT, CDR2 YYREEE (reference sequence). In nucleotides, the CDR3 is TGTGCCAGCAGCTTGACCCTAGCGGGGGGGCCCGGGGAGCTGTTTTTT. Protein: CASSLTLAGGPGELFF. The entire variable domain, with the rest obtained from reference TRBV5-4 and TRBJ2-2, is as follows: ETGVTQSPTHLIKTRGQQVTLRCSSQSGHNTVSWYQQALGQGPQFIFQYYREEENGRGNFPPRFSGLQFPNYSSELNVNALELDDSALYLCASSLTLAGGPGELFFGEGSRLTVL.

V and J are TRBV6-2 or TRBV6-3 and TRBJ1-5, with 10 bases aligning to TRBD1. The CDR3 length is 14 residues. Germline loops: CDR1 MNHEY, CDR2 SVGEGT. V was pared by 5 bases and J by 6 bases, with 4 bases of the junction left unmatched. CDR3 coding DNA: TGTGCCAGCAGTACCGGGACAGGGGTTCAGCCCCAGCATTTT. It translates to CASSTGTGVQPQHF.

The J gene is TRBJ1-2, the V gene TRBV9; D ambiguous. The CDR3 contains 16 residues. Germline V gene lookup returns CDR1 SGDLS and CDR2 YYNGEE. The germline V and J ends were trimmed by 0 bases and 4 bases, with 16 bases remaining between them. The CDR3 sequence: CASSVGPREGSYGYTF. CDR3 DNA: TGTGCCAGCAGCGTAGGTCCCCGTGAAGGGAGCTATGGCTACACCTTC.

The gene calls are TRBV9 and TRBJ2-2, with 10 bases lining up with TRBD1. The CDR3 sequence is 16 residues long. Germline lookup yields CDR1 SGDLS and CDR2 YYNGEE. Trimming cost V 5 bases and J 4 bases; bases outside gene matches: 8. CDR3 DNA: TGTGCCAGCAGGGAGACAGGGGGCGGGGGCACCGGGGAGCTGTTTTTT. Residues: CASRETGGGGTGELFF.

The chain joins TRBV9 to TRBJ2-5; D is perhaps TRBD2 (6 bases). This CDR3 comprises 13 residues. Trimming removed 3 bases at V and 5 bases at J, with 11 bases between. CDR1 SGDLS and CDR2 YYNGEE come from the germline V gene. CDR3 nucleotide sequence: TGTGCCAGCAGCGGGAGAGGAGGGGAGACCCAGTACTTC. The encoded protein is CASSGRGGETQYF.

As concerns this clone: Distinct nucleotide sequences in the sample also encode this CDR3. Here the CDR3 reads CASSYSTGSGYTF. In DNA form, the CDR3 reads TGTGCCAGCAGTTACAGCACGGGAAGCGGCTACACCTTC. The chain employs TRBV6-5 and TRBJ1-2, with D hard to call. The length of the CDR3 is 13 residues. Trimming shortened V by 2 bases and J by 8 bases, and 12 bases separated the two germline ends. Per germline, CDR1 MNHEY and CDR2 SVGAGI.

J is TRBJ2-7 and V is TRBV7-2; perhaps TRBD1 as D (6 bases). CDR1 SGHTA and CDR2 FQGNSA come from the germline V gene. The V end was cut by 5 bases, the J end by 2 bases, with 16 bases between. The CDR3 loop spans 15 amino acids. CDR3 nucleotide sequence: TGTGCCAGCAGCCATCCGACGGGACATCCCTACGAGCAGTACTTC. It specifies CASSHPTGHPYEQYF.

V and J are TRBV9 and TRBJ2-1, with D unresolved. The germline V gene has CDR1 SGDLS and CDR2 YYNGEE. Trimming pared 6 bases from V and 2 bases from J, leaving 18 bases between. The CDR3 contains 16 residues. CDR3 sequence: CASTRARLAPYNEQFF. The CDR3 DNA is TGTGCCAGCACCCGAGCGAGATTGGCGCCCTACAATGAGCAGTTCTTC.

This clone was detected a few times. The chain has TRBV6-6 and TRBJ1-2; 8 bases line up with TRBD1. Trimming removed 5 bases from V and 8 bases from J; junction bases left unmatched: 7. This CDR3 has 13 residues. In germline, CDR1 is MNHNY, CDR2 SVGAGI (reference sequence). The CDR3, as DNA: TGTGCCAGCAGTCCCCAGGGGGCGCTGGGCTACACCTTC. Residues: CASSPQGALGYTF.

The chain combines TRBV18 with TRBJ2-1; D is perhaps TRBD2 (5 bases). V gave up 3 bases and J gave up 0 bases, with 12 bases separating them. Germline values: CDR1 KGHSH, CDR2 LQKENI. The CDR3 has 16 amino acids. DNA for the CDR3: TGTGCCAGCTCACCGGGGAGCCTTCGCTCCTACAATGAGCAGTTCTTC. This codes for CASSPGSLRSYNEQFF. Filled out from reference TRBV18 and TRBJ2-1, the complete variable domain reads NAGVMQNPRHLVRRRGQEARLRCSPMKGHSHVYWYRQLPEEGLKFMVYLQKENIIDESGMPKERFSAEFPKEGPSILRIQQVVRGDSAAYFCASSPGSLRSYNEQFFGPGTRLTVL.

This chain joins TRBV6-6 and TRBJ1-3; weak D call: TRBD1 (5 bases). V lost 7 bases to trimming and J lost 0 bases, with 16 bases between them. The CDR3 runs to 16 residues. From germline, CDR1 is MNHNY and CDR2 SVGAGI (reference sequence). CDR3 region: CASNSGFSGSGNTIYF. For the CDR3, the DNA is TGTGCCAGCAACTCAGGGTTCTCGGGCTCTGGAAACACCATATATTTT.

This clone has just one count. The CDR3 DNA is TGTGCCAGCAGCTTTGCAGGGGCTACTGAAGCTTTCTTT. Encoded protein: CASSFAGATEAFF. V gene TRBV11-3 combines with J gene TRBJ1-1; possibly TRBD1 for D (6 bases). This CDR3 spans 13 amino acids. Trimming removed 3 bases at V and 5 bases at J, with 10 bases between. Per the germline V gene, CDR1 is SGHNT and CDR2 is YENEEA.

The chain couples TRBV6-5 to TRBJ1-1; 8 bases map to TRBD1. Germline V lookup: CDR1 MNHEY, CDR2 SVGAGI. This CDR3 has 15 amino acids. V dropped 6 bases and J dropped 1; count of bases not matched to a gene: 7. CDR3 nucleotide sequence: TGTGCCAGCAGCCGTCCCGGGACAGGGAACACTGAAGCTTTCTTT. Translated: CASSRPGTGNTEAFF.

CDR3 residues: CASRRGGGSYEQYF. The CDR3 DNA reads TGTGCCAGCAGGCGAGGGGGTGGGTCCTACGAGCAGTACTTC. J is TRBJ2-7 and V is TRBV7-2, with a weak D call TRBD1 (6 bases). Germline lookup yields CDR1 SGHTA and CDR2 FQGNSA. Deletions cut 6 bases from V and 1 base from J, with 13 bases between. The CDR3 length is 14 residues.